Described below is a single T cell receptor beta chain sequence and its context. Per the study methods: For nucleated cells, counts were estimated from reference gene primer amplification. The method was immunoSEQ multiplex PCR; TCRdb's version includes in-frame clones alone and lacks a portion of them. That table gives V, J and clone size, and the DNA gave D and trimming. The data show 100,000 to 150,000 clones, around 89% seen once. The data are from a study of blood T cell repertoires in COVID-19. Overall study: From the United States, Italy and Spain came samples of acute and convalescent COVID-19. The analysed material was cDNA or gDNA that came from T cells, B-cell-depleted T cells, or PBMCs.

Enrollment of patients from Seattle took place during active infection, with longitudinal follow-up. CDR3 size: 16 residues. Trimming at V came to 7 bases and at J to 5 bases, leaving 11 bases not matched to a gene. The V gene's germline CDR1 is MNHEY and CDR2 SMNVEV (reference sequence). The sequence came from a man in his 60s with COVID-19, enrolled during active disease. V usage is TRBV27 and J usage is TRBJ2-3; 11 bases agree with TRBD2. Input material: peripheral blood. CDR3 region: CASNFLLAGGQDTQYF. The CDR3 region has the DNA TGTGCCAGCAATTTCTTGCTAGCGGGGGGCCAAGATACGCAGTATTTT.